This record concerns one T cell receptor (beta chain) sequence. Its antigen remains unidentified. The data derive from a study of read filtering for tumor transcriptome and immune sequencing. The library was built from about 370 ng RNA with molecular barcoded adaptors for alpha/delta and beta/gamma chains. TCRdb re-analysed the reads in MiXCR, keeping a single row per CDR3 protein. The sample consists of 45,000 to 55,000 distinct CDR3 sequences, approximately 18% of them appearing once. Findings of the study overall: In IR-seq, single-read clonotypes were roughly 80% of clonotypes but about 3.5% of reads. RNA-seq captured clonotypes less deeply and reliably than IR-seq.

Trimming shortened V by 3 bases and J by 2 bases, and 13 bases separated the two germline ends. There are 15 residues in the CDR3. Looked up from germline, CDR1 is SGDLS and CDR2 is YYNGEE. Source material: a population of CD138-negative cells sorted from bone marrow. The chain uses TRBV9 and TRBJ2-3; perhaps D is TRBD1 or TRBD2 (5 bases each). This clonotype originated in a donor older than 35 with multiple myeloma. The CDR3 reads CASSADPGTTDTQYF. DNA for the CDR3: TGTGCCAGCAGCGCGGACCCCGGGACCACAGATACGCAGTATTTT. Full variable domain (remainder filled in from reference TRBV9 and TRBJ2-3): DSGVTQTPKHLITATGQRVTLRCSPRSGDLSVYWYQQSLDQGLQFLIQYYNGEERAKGNILERFSAQQFPDLHSELNLSSLELGDSALYFCASSADPGTTDTQYFGPGTRLTVL.